The rows below give T cell receptor beta chains drawn from one sample of a study of shared clonotypes between healthy human individuals. Profiled with immunoSEQ multiplex PCR; TCRdb holds only in-frame clones, not every one. The data show hundreds of thousands of clones, around 92% seen once. Sequencing was done on a sample of naive CD8+ T cells sorted from blood. The origin of the receptors is a man aged 25-45 years in good health. Both conserved end residues are part of each CDR3. D genes are given only for firm matches. The size entry is marked missing in some rows and otherwise reads once, few, many or a size class.

TRBV12-5	TRBJ2-1	TRBD2	-	TGTGCTAGTGGTTTGGGCGGGAGGGCTCCCGATGAGCAGTTCTTC	CASGLGGRAPDEQFF
TRBV28	TRBJ2-1	-	-	TGTGCCAGCAGCAGCTTGTCCTCCTACAATGAGCAGTTCTTC	CASSSLSSYNEQFF
TRBV29-1	TRBJ1-2	TRBD1	-	TGCAGCGTAAGAGGGGGACAGGGGAGCTACACCTTC	CSVRGGQGSYTF
TRBV5-1	TRBJ2-3	TRBD1	-	TGCGCCAGCAGCTTGACCCGGAATCGGGCCAGGGGGATAGATCACACCACAGATACGCAGTATTTT	CASSLTRNRARGIDHTTDTQYF
TRBV27	TRBJ1-4	-	-	TGTGCCAGCAGCCATATCCCCTATGAAAAACTGTTTTTT	CASSHIPYEKLFF
TRBV7-4	TRBJ1-4	TRBD1	-	TGTGCCAGCAGCTTAGTCGGGCTCGTTTGGGGACAGGGTAATGAAAAACTGTTTTTT	CASSLVGLVWGQGNEKLFF
TRBV11-2	TRBJ2-7	-	-	TGTGCCAGCAGCCTCCCGGGATTGGGCTACGAGCAGTACTTC	CASSLPGLGYEQYF
TRBV7-9	TRBJ2-1	-	-	TGTGCCAGCAGCCGTGTAGCAAGCTCCTACAATGAGCAGTTCTTC	CASSRVASSYNEQFF
TRBV5-4	TRBJ1-1	-	once	TGTGCCAGCAGCGCGCGGGGGAACACTGAAGCTTTCTTT	CASSARGNTEAFF
TRBV5-1	TRBJ1-1	-	-	TGCGCCAGCAGCCTGGGGGCGAACACTGAAGCTTTCTTT	CASSLGANTEAFF
TRBV6-9	TRBJ1-2	-	-	TGTGCCAGCAGTTTGGCTTGGGGCTACACCTTC	CASSLAWGYTF
TRBV29-1	TRBJ1-1	-	-	TGCCTCGTCTGGGACCTGAACACTGAAGCTTTCTTT	CLVWDLNTEAFF
TRBV5-4	TRBJ2-3	TRBD2	-	TGTGCCAGCAGCTTGGTAGCGGGGGCCTCAGATACGCAGTATTTT	CASSLVAGASDTQYF
TRBV7-9	TRBJ2-1	TRBD2	-	TGTGCCAGCAGCCCCAGACTAGCGGGAGTCGTCTATGAGCAGTTCTTC	CASSPRLAGVVYEQFF
TRBV19	TRBJ1-1	-	-	TGTGCCAGTAGTATGAGAGGGGATGGCACTGAAGCTTTCTTT	CASSMRGDGTEAFF
TRBV4-1	TRBJ2-1	-	-	TGCGCCAGCAGCCAAGAAGGGACTTACAATGAGCAGTTCTTC	CASSQEGTYNEQFF
TRBV7-3	TRBJ2-1	TRBD2	-	TGTGCCAGCAGCTCAGGGACTAGCAACGGGCAGTTCTTC	CASSSGTSNGQFF
TRBV18	TRBJ2-1	-	-	TGTGCCAGCTCACCACCAAGTCTCGGCTCCTACAATGAGCAGTTCTTC	CASSPPSLGSYNEQFF
TRBV9	TRBJ2-7	-	-	TGTGCCAGCAGCGTAGGGGGAGTGGGCTACGAGCAGTACTTC	CASSVGGVGYEQYF
TRBV6-5	TRBJ2-7	TRBD1	-	TGTGCCAGCAGTTACGGAGCAGGGGGCGGCGACGAGCAGTACTTC	CASSYGAGGGDEQYF
TRBV27	TRBJ2-7	-	-	TGTGCCAGCAGTTCGGGATCTAACTACGAGCAGTACTTC	CASSSGSNYEQYF
TRBV11-2	TRBJ2-3	TRBD2	-	TGTGCCAGCAGCTTTCAACTAGCGGACACAGATACGCAGTATTTT	CASSFQLADTDTQYF
TRBV7-2	TRBJ2-3	-	-	TGTGCCAGCAGCAAACGCCGGGCAGGGAGAAGCACAGATACGCAGTATTTT	CASSKRRAGRSTDTQYF
TRBV6-4	TRBJ1-5	-	-	TGTGCCAGCAGCCCGGGAGTAAATCAGCCCCAGCATTTT	CASSPGVNQPQHF
TRBV27	TRBJ2-7	TRBD1	-	TGTGCCAGCAGTTTATCGGGACAGGGTGACTACGAGCAGTACTTC	CASSLSGQGDYEQYF
TRBV27	TRBJ2-7	TRBD2	once	TGTGCCAGCAGTTTAGGGAGGGGAGGCTACGAGCAGTACTTC	CASSLGRGGYEQYF
TRBV7-9	TRBJ2-7	TRBD1	-	TGTGCCAGCAGCCCCACGACAGGGGTCGGCTGGGAGCAGTACTTC	CASSPTTGVGWEQYF
TRBV27	TRBJ2-5	-	-	TGTGCCAGCAGTTTATTAGACTCGCAAGAGACCCAGTACTTC	CASSLLDSQETQYF
TRBV7-9	TRBJ1-2	TRBD1	once	TGTGCCAGCAGCTTAGCAGGGGGCGGCTACACCTTC	CASSLAGGGYTF
TRBV6-1	TRBJ1-2	TRBD1	once	TGTGCCAGCAGTGAAGCGCTTCGGGGACAGGGGAGGGTAGGTGGCTACACCTTC	CASSEALRGQGRVGGYTF
TRBV28	TRBJ2-7	TRBD2	-	TGTGCCAGCAGCGAAGGGACTAGCGGGAGACTCGAGCAGTACTTC	CASSEGTSGRLEQYF
TRBV6-1	TRBJ2-7	TRBD1	-	TGTGCCAGCAGTCTCAGGACAGGGATTTACGAGCAGTACTTC	CASSLRTGIYEQYF
TRBV27	TRBJ2-1	-	-	TGTGCCAGCAGCAGTAGGGTAGGTAGCCGAGTTGAGCAGTTCTTC	CASSSRVGSRVEQFF
TRBV6-5	TRBJ2-7	TRBD1	-	TGTGCCAGCAGCACCGGGACAGGCGGCTACGAGCAGTACTTC	CASSTGTGGYEQYF
TRBV27	TRBJ1-5	-	-	TGTGCCAGCAGTTTACTGGGAGGTAATCAGCCCCAGCATTTT	CASSLLGGNQPQHF
TRBV6-1	TRBJ1-1	TRBD1	once	TGTGCCAGCAGTCACACCGGGACAGACGCTTTCTTT	CASSHTGTDAFF
TRBV7-6	TRBJ2-7	-	once	TGTGCCAGCAGCTCCCGAGGAGCATACGAGCAGTACTTC	CASSSRGAYEQYF
TRBV5-5	TRBJ1-1	TRBD1	-	TGTGCCAGCAGCCCGACAGGGGCAAACACTGAAGCTTTCTTT	CASSPTGANTEAFF
TRBV7-9	TRBJ2-7	-	once	TGTGCCAGCAGCCCCCGGACCGGACCATACGAGCAGTACTTC	CASSPRTGPYEQYF
TRBV7-9	TRBJ1-1	-	-	TGTGCCAGCAGCTTTGGGGGGCAAATAAACACTGAAGCTTTCTTT	CASSFGGQINTEAFF
TRBV11-2	TRBJ2-7	TRBD1	-	TGTGCCAGCAGCGGCCGGACAGGACGTGACTACGAGCAGTACTTC	CASSGRTGRDYEQYF
TRBV4-1	TRBJ1-4	-	-	TGCGCCAGCAGCCAAGAGAGGGGGTCAACTAATGAAAAACTGTTTTTT	CASSQERGSTNEKLFF
TRBV7-9	TRBJ2-4	-	-	TGTGCCAGCAGCCAGGGGAGAATAGCCAAAAACATTCAGTACTTC	CASSQGRIAKNIQYF
TRBV5-4	TRBJ2-2	-	-	TGTGCCAGCAGCTTCCGGTCCGCGACGACCTGGAACACCGGGGAGCTGTTTTTT	CASSFRSATTWNTGELFF
TRBV28	TRBJ1-3	-	-	TGTGCCAGCAGTTTACTGAATTATGGATATGGAAACACCATATATTTT	CASSLLNYGYGNTIYF
TRBV27	TRBJ2-7	TRBD1	-	TGTGCCAGCAGTACCCTGGACAGGGGGAACTACGAGCAGTACTTC	CASSTLDRGNYEQYF
TRBV7-9	TRBJ2-7	-	-	TGTGCCAGCAGTTTGCCCCTTACCTACGAGCAGTACTTC	CASSLPLTYEQYF
TRBV15	TRBJ1-5	TRBD1	-	TGTGCCACCAGCGGGTATGGGACAGGGGCCAGCAATCAGCCCCAGCATTTT	CATSGYGTGASNQPQHF
TRBV6-1	TRBJ1-4	-	-	TGTGCCAGCAGTGAAATGGGCGATCGGAGGCCGGTACCTGTAAAACTGTTTTTT	CASSEMGDRRPVPVKLFF
TRBV4-3	TRBJ2-6	-	-	TGCGCCAGCAGCCAAGAACAGGGCTCTGGGGCCAACGTCCTGACTTTC	CASSQEQGSGANVLTF
TRBV7-9	TRBJ2-2	-	-	TGTGCCAGCAGCTCTCTTGGAGAGGAGCTGTTTTTT	CASSSLGEELFF